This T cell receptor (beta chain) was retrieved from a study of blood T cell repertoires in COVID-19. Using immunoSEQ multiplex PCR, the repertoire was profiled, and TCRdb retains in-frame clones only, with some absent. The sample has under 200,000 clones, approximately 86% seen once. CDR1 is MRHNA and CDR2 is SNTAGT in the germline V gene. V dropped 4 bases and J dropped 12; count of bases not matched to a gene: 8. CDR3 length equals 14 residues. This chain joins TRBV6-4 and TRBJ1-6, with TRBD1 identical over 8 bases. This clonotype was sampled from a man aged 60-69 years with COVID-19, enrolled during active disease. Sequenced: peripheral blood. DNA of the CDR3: TGTGCCAGCAGTGCGACAGGGGCCTCAGTACCCCTCCACTTT. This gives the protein CASSATGASVPLHF.